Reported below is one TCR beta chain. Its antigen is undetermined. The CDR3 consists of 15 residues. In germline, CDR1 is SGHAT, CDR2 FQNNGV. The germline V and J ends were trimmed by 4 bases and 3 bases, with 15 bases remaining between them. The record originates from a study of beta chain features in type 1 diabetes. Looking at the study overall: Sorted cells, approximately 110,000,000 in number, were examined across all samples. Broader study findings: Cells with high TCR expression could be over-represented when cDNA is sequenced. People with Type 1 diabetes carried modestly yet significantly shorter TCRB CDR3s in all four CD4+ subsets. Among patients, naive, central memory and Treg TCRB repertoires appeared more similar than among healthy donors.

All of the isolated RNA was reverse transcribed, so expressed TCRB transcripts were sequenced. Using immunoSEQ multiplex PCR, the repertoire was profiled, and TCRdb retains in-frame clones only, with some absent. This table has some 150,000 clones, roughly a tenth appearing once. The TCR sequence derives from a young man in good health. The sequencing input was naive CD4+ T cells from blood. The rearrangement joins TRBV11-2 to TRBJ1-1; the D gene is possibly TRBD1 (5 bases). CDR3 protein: CASSWGGEWYTEAFF. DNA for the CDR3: TGTGCCAGCAGCTGGGGGGGGGAGTGGTACACTGAAGCTTTCTTT. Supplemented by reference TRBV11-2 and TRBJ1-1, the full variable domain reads EAGVAQSPRYKIIEKRQSVAFWCNPISGHATLYWYQQILGQGPKLLIQFQNNGVVDDSQLPKDRFSAERLKGVDSTLKIQPAKLEDSAVYLCASSWGGEWYTEAFFGQGTRLTVV.